A selection of T cell receptor beta chains follows, all from one sample in a study of regulatory T cells in long-lasting Graves disease. TCRdb itself ran the multiplex PCR reads through MiXCR, one entry per CDR3 protein. Here the sample spans 360,000 or so distinct CDR3 sequences, about 10% being singletons. This same sample was also part of a study on T cells in Graves' hyperthyroidism and ophthalmopathy.

Sequencing was performed on peripheral blood mononuclear cells (PBMCs), taken at new diagnosis, from a patient treated with antithyroid drugs. These receptors were obtained from a woman between 18 and 29 years old with Graves disease. CDR3s include the opening cysteine and the closing phenylalanine or tryptophan. The order of the fields is J gene, D gene, clone size, V gene, CDR3 protein, CDR3 DNA. The D gene is left open where the match is weak. Clone size appears in some rows only: once, few, many, or a class for an expanded clone.

J: TRBJ2-1; D: .; size: many; V: TRBV7-2; CDR3: CASSQTGALYNEQFF; DNA: TGTGCCAGCAGCCAGACGGGAGCCCTCTACAATGAGCAGTTCTTC
J: TRBJ1-2; D: .; size: many; V: TRBV20-1; CDR3: CSARDRNMDSYWVRGYTF; DNA: TGCAGTGCTAGAGATCGAAACATGGACAGCTACTGGGTTCGGGGCTACACCTTC
J: TRBJ2-1; D: .; size: .; V: TRBV6-1; CDR3: CAIQNAGPIYNEQFF; DNA: TGTGCCATCCAAAATGCGGGACCCATCTACAATGAGCAGTTCTTC
J: TRBJ2-2; D: .; size: many; V: TRBV6-5; CDR3: CASSYGIATGELFF; DNA: TGTGCCAGCAGTTATGGTATAGCGACCGGGGAGCTGTTTTTT
J: TRBJ2-7; D: TRBD2; size: many; V: TRBV7-8; CDR3: CASSLGGRLAGALFSYEQYF; DNA: TGTGCCAGCAGCTTAGGAGGGCGACTAGCGGGGGCTCTCTTCTCCTACGAGCAGTACTTC
J: TRBJ1-1; D: TRBD1; size: .; V: TRBV29-1; CDR3: CSVTGTGTEAFF; DNA: TGCAGCGTTACCGGGACAGGGACTGAAGCTTTCTTT
J: TRBJ1-1; D: .; size: many; V: TRBV6-5; CDR3: CASSYDWNTEAFF; DNA: TGTGCCAGCAGTTACGACTGGAACACTGAAGCTTTCTTT
J: TRBJ1-5; D: TRBD1; size: many; V: TRBV6-5; CDR3: CASSYRPRTGGSQPQHF; DNA: TGTGCCAGCAGTTACCGTCCCAGGACAGGGGGCAGTCAGCCCCAGCATTTT
J: TRBJ1-1; D: .; size: .; V: TRBV7-3; CDR3: CASSLFGGEAFF; DNA: TGTGCCAGCAGCTTATTTGGGGGAGAAGCTTTCTTT
J: TRBJ1-5; D: .; size: many; V: TRBV28; CDR3: CASSHQPGVSNQPQHF; DNA: TGTGCCAGCAGTCACCAGCCCGGAGTAAGCAATCAGCCCCAGCATTTT
J: TRBJ1-4; D: .; size: few; V: TRBV20-1; CDR3: CSAPTINTNEKLFF; DNA: TGCAGTGCTCCGACAATTAACACGAATGAAAAACTGTTTTTT
J: TRBJ2-7; D: .; size: .; V: TRBV29-1; CDR3: CSVHLAGETYEQYF; DNA: TGCAGCGTCCACTTGGCAGGGGAGACCTACGAGCAGTACTTC
J: TRBJ2-5; D: TRBD2; size: few; V: TRBV18; CDR3: CASSPTVAGAEETQYF; DNA: TGTGCCAGCTCACCGACTGTAGCGGGAGCGGAAGAGACCCAGTACTTC
J: TRBJ2-3; D: TRBD2; size: .; V: TRBV7-3; CDR3: CASSSLAGGSSDTQYF; DNA: TGTGCCAGCAGCTCTCTAGCGGGAGGTTCATCCGATACGCAGTATTTT
J: TRBJ2-7; D: .; size: many; V: TRBV14; CDR3: CASSQDRNEQYF; DNA: TGTGCCAGCAGCCAAGATCGGAACGAGCAGTACTTC
J: TRBJ2-3; D: .; size: many; V: TRBV30; CDR3: CAWSVLVADTQYF; DNA: TGTGCCTGGAGTGTACTGGTTGCGGATACGCAGTATTTT
J: TRBJ2-3; D: TRBD1; size: .; V: TRBV19; CDR3: CASRTGYLDTQYF; DNA: TGTGCCAGTAGGACAGGGTACCTGGATACGCAGTATTTT
J: TRBJ1-5; D: .; size: few; V: TRBV20-1; CDR3: CSARGRQEPNQPQHF; DNA: TGCAGTGCTAGAGGTAGACAGGAACCAAATCAGCCCCAGCATTTT
J: TRBJ2-5; D: TRBD2; size: .; V: TRBV2; CDR3: CASSEGSGGRGETQYF; DNA: TGTGCCAGCAGTGAGGGTAGCGGGGGCAGGGGGGAGACCCAGTACTTC
J: TRBJ1-3; D: .; size: many; V: TRBV3-1; CDR3: CASSQGPQRGTGNTIYF; DNA: TGTGCCAGCAGCCAAGGGCCCCAGCGGGGGACTGGAAACACCATATATTTT
J: TRBJ1-5; D: .; size: .; V: TRBV20-1; CDR3: CSARGHRACSNQPQHF; DNA: TGCAGTGCTAGAGGGCACCGGGCGTGTAGCAATCAGCCCCAGCATTTT
J: TRBJ2-5; D: .; size: .; V: TRBV2; CDR3: CASSESGEGGYEETQYF; DNA: TGTGCCAGCAGTGAATCAGGGGAAGGTGGCTACGAAGAGACCCAGTACTTC
J: TRBJ2-1; D: .; size: .; V: TRBV4-1; CDR3: CASNNGGMKQFF; DNA: TGCGCCAGCAATAACGGGGGAATGAAGCAGTTCTTC
J: TRBJ2-7; D: .; size: many; V: TRBV6-2/TRBV6-3; CDR3: CASTAQGRREQYF; DNA: TGTGCCAGCACTGCACAGGGACGTCGGGAGCAGTACTTC
J: TRBJ2-1; D: .; size: many; V: TRBV30; CDR3: CAWSVSREQFF; DNA: TGTGCCTGGAGTGTAAGCAGGGAGCAGTTCTTC
J: TRBJ1-4; D: .; size: many; V: TRBV28; CDR3: CASSPGGIGEKLFF; DNA: TGTGCCAGCAGCCCTGGGGGGATTGGTGAAAAACTGTTTTTT
J: TRBJ2-7; D: TRBD1; size: many; V: TRBV11-2; CDR3: CASRSPRDSSYEQYF; DNA: TGTGCCAGCAGATCACCCCGGGACAGCTCCTACGAGCAGTACTTC
J: TRBJ2-3; D: TRBD2; size: many; V: TRBV20-1; CDR3: CSARPGLAGGPRLTDTQYF; DNA: TGCAGTGCTAGGCCGGGACTAGCGGGGGGCCCTCGCCTCACAGATACGCAGTATTTT
J: TRBJ1-5; D: TRBD1; size: many; V: TRBV20-1; CDR3: CSARQGGGNQPQHF; DNA: TGCAGTGCTCGACAGGGTGGGGGCAATCAGCCCCAGCATTTT
J: TRBJ2-1; D: .; size: many; V: TRBV6-9; CDR3: CASSYSSSYNEQFF; DNA: TGTGCCAGCAGTTATTCAAGCTCCTACAATGAGCAGTTCTTC
J: TRBJ2-1; D: TRBD1; size: many; V: TRBV10-3; CDR3: CAISATGGMANEQFF; DNA: TGTGCCATCAGTGCCACAGGGGGAATGGCGAATGAGCAGTTCTTC
J: TRBJ1-6; D: .; size: .; V: TRBV11-2; CDR3: CASSFGAQGFAYYNSPLHF; DNA: TGTGCCAGCAGCTTCGGGGCCCAGGGTTTCGCCTACTATAATTCACCCCTCCACTTT
J: TRBJ1-5; D: TRBD1; size: many; V: TRBV20-1; CDR3: CSAHRGSGNQPQHF; DNA: TGCAGTGCTCACAGGGGGAGCGGCAATCAGCCCCAGCATTTT
J: TRBJ2-3; D: TRBD2; size: many; V: TRBV3-1; CDR3: CASSLAGGRSTDTQYF; DNA: TGTGCCAGCAGCCTAGCGGGAGGACGAAGCACAGATACGCAGTATTTT
J: TRBJ2-2; D: .; size: many; V: TRBV5-1; CDR3: CASSLGHTGELFF; DNA: TGCGCCAGCAGCTTGGGACATACCGGGGAGCTGTTTTTT
J: TRBJ2-5; D: TRBD2; size: many; V: TRBV7-8; CDR3: CASSPPLSGGRKRLRETQYF; DNA: TGTGCCAGCAGCCCCCCTCTTAGCGGGGGGCGGAAACGTCTCAGGGAGACCCAGTACTTC
J: TRBJ2-1; D: .; size: many; V: TRBV10-3; CDR3: CAISEIQQPGNEQFF; DNA: TGTGCCATCAGTGAAATTCAGCAACCTGGGAATGAGCAGTTCTTC
J: TRBJ1-2; D: .; size: many; V: TRBV18; CDR3: CASSPPVPGYYGYTF; DNA: TGTGCCAGCTCACCACCAGTCCCGGGGTACTATGGCTACACCTTC
J: TRBJ2-5; D: .; size: many; V: TRBV7-9; CDR3: CASSTGTQETQYF; DNA: TGTGCCAGCAGCACCGGAACTCAAGAGACCCAGTACTTC
J: TRBJ2-5; D: .; size: many; V: TRBV7-2; CDR3: CASSFLETQYF; DNA: TGTGCCAGCAGTTTCTTGGAGACCCAGTACTTC
J: TRBJ2-1; D: .; size: many; V: TRBV27; CDR3: CASSHSGLYNEQFF; DNA: TGTGCCAGCAGTCACTCGGGACTTTACAATGAGCAGTTCTTC
J: TRBJ2-3; D: TRBD2; size: many; V: TRBV27; CDR3: CASSKVPGLAEITDTQYF; DNA: TGTGCCAGCAGTAAAGTTCCAGGACTAGCGGAAATCACAGATACGCAGTATTTT
J: TRBJ2-7; D: .; size: many; V: TRBV28; CDR3: CASIASREVYEQYF; DNA: TGTGCCAGCATCGCCTCGAGGGAAGTCTACGAGCAGTACTTC
J: TRBJ2-1; D: .; size: many; V: TRBV19; CDR3: CASSIGGQFNEQFF; DNA: TGTGCCAGTAGTATCGGGGGGCAGTTCAATGAGCAGTTCTTC
J: TRBJ2-3; D: .; size: many; V: TRBV6-5; CDR3: CASSYARKPDTQYF; DNA: TGTGCCAGCAGTTACGCCCGAAAGCCAGATACGCAGTATTTT
J: TRBJ1-5; D: .; size: many; V: TRBV19; CDR3: CASSRSLGVNGNQPQHF; DNA: TGTGCCAGTAGTAGGAGTCTAGGTGTGAATGGCAATCAGCCCCAGCATTTT
J: TRBJ1-1; D: .; size: many; V: TRBV20-1; CDR3: CSASRGGLGEAFF; DNA: TGCAGTGCTTCAAGAGGAGGGTTGGGTGAAGCTTTCTTT
J: TRBJ1-2; D: .; size: few; V: TRBV7-2; CDR3: CASSLNFDPVMAGYTF; DNA: TGTGCCAGCAGCCTAAACTTTGACCCCGTGATGGCTGGCTACACCTTC
J: TRBJ1-2; D: TRBD1; size: few; V: TRBV20-1; CDR3: CSARYVGQGDGYTF; DNA: TGCAGTGCTAGATATGTGGGACAGGGCGATGGCTACACCTTC
J: TRBJ1-1; D: .; size: many; V: TRBV11-1; CDR3: CASSPFYSRANTEAFF; DNA: TGTGCCAGCAGCCCCTTCTATTCTCGGGCGAACACTGAAGCTTTCTTT
J: TRBJ2-2; D: .; size: .; V: TRBV6-2/TRBV6-3; CDR3: CASSSLKRAGNTGELFF; DNA: TGTGCCAGCAGTTCCCTGAAGCGGGCCGGAAACACCGGGGAGCTGTTTTTT
J: TRBJ2-7; D: .; size: .; V: TRBV15; CDR3: CVTSRDQGSYERYF; DNA: TGTGTCACCAGCAGGGACCAGGGTTCCTACGAGCGGTACTTC
J: TRBJ2-7; D: .; size: many; V: TRBV20-1; CDR3: CSARDPRSQGTYEQYF; DNA: TGCAGTGCTAGAGATCCCCGTTCACAGGGAACCTACGAGCAGTACTTC
J: TRBJ1-2; D: TRBD1; size: many; V: TRBV12-3/TRBV12-4; CDR3: CASSTNAGTALYGYTF; DNA: TGTGCCAGCAGTACAAACGCCGGGACAGCTCTATATGGCTACACCTTC
J: TRBJ2-4; D: .; size: .; V: TRBV10-2; CDR3: CASSAGQFVGAAKNIQYF; DNA: TGCGCCAGCAGTGCAGGACAGTTTGTTGGGGCTGCCAAAAACATTCAGTACTTC
J: TRBJ2-5; D: .; size: many; V: TRBV24-1; CDR3: CATSDRGQETQYF; DNA: TGTGCCACCAGTGATCGGGGGCAAGAGACCCAGTACTTC
J: TRBJ2-7; D: .; size: many; V: TRBV11-3; CDR3: CASSLRAGEATYEQYF; DNA: TGTGCCAGCAGCTTAAGGGCAGGGGAAGCCACCTACGAGCAGTACTTC
J: TRBJ2-3; D: TRBD2; size: many; V: TRBV12-3/TRBV12-4; CDR3: CASTPGLANTDTQYF; DNA: TGTGCCAGCACCCCGGGACTAGCGAACACAGATACGCAGTATTTT
J: TRBJ2-1; D: TRBD1; size: few; V: TRBV10-3; CDR3: CAITPGQGPGEQFF; DNA: TGTGCCATCACCCCGGGACAGGGTCCAGGGGAGCAGTTCTTC
J: TRBJ1-2; D: .; size: many; V: TRBV19; CDR3: CASTLGLPPRGYTF; DNA: TGTGCCAGTACATTGGGACTCCCCCCGCGAGGCTACACCTTC